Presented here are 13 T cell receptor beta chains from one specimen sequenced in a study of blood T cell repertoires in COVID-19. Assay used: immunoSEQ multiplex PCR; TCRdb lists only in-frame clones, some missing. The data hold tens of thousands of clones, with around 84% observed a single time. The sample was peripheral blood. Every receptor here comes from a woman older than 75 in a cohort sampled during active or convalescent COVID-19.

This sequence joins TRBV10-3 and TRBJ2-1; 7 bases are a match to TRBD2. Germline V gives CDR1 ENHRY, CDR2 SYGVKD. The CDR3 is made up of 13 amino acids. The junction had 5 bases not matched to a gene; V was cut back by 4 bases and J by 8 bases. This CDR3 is CAISGGGADEQFF. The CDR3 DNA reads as TGTGCCATCAGTGGGGGGGGAGCGGATGAGCAGTTCTTC.

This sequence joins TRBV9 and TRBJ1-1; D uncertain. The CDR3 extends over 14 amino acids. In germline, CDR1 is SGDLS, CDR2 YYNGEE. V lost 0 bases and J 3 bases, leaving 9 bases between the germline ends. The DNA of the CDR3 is TGTGCCAGCAGCGTAGACGGGTCGGACACTGAAGCTTTCTTT. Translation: CASSVDGSDTEAFF. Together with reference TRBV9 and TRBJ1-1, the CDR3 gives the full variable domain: DSGVTQTPKHLITATGQRVTLRCSPRSGDLSVYWYQQSLDQGLQFLIQYYNGEERAKGNILERFSAQQFPDLHSELNLSSLELGDSALYFCASSVDGSDTEAFFGQGTRLTVV.

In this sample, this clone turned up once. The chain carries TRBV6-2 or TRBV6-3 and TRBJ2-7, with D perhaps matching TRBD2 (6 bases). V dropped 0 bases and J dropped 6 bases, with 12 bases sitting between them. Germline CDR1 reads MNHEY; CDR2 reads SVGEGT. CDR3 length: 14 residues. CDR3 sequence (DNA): TGTGCCAGCAGTTACTCGGACTACCGACGCGAGCAGTACGTC. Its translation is CASSYSDYRREQYV.

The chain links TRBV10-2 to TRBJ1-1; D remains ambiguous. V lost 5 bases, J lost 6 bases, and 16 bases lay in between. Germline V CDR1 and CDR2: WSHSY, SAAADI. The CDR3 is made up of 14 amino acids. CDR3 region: CASSSERPRAEAFF. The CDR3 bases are TGCGCCAGCAGTAGCGAGAGGCCCCGGGCTGAAGCTTTCTTT.

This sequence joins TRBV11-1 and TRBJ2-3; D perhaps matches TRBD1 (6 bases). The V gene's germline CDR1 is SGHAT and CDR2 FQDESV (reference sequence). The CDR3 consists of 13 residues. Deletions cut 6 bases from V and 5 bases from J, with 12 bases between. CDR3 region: CASSPTGIDTQYF. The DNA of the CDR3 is TGTGCCAGCAGTCCCACAGGGATAGATACGCAGTATTTT.

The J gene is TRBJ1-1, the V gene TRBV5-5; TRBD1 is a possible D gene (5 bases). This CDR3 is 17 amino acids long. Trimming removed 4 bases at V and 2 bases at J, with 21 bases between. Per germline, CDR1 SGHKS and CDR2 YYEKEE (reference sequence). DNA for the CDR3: TGTGCCAGCAGCCCCCTCTATGGAGACAGCCTCAACACTGAAGCTTTCTTT. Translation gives CASSPLYGDSLNTEAFF.

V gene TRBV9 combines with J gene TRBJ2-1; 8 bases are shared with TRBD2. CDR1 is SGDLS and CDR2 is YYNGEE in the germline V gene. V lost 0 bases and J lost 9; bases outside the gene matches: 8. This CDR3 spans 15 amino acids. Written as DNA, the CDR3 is TGTGCCAGCAGCGTAGGACAGCGGGAGAGCGGTGAGCAGTTCTTC. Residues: CASSVGQRESGEQFF.

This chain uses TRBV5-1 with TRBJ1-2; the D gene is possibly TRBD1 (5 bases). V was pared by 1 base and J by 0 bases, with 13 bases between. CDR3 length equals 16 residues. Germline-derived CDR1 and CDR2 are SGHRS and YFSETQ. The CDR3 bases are TGCGCCAGCAGCTTGACTGACAGCATCACTAACTATGGCTACACCTTC. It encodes CASSLTDSITNYGYTF.

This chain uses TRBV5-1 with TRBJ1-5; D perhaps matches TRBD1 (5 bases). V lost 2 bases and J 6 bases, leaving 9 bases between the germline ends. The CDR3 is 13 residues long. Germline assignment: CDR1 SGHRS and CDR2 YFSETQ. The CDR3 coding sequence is TGCGCCAGCAGCTTTCAGGGTGGTCAGCCCCAGCATTTT. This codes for CASSFQGGQPQHF.

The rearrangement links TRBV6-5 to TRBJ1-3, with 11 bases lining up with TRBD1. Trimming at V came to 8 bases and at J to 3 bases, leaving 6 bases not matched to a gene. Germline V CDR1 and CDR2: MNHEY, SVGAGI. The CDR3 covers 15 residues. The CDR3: CASGTGGFSGNTIYF. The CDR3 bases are TGTGCCAGCGGGACAGGGGGTTTCAGTGGAAACACCATATATTTT.

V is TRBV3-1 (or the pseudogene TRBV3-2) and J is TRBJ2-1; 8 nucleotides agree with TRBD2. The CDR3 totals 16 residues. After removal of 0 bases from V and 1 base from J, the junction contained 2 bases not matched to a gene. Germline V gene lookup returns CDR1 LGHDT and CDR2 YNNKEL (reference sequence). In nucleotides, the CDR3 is TGTGCCAGCAGCCAAGATGCTAGCGGGTCCTACAATGAGCAGTTCTTC. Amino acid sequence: CASSQDASGSYNEQFF.

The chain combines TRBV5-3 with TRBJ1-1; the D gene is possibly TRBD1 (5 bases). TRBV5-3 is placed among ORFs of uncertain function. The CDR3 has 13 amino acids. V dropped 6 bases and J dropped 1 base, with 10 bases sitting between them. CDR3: CARIMGGNTEAFF. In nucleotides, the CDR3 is TGTGCCAGAATTATGGGGGGGAACACTGAAGCTTTCTTT.

The DNA of the CDR3 is TGTGCCTGGAGCATACAGGAATTTAATGAAAAACTGTTTTTT. It is translated as CAWSIQEFNEKLFF. The V call is TRBV30, the J call TRBJ1-4, with D perhaps matching TRBD1 (5 bases). V was clipped by 3 bases and J by 4 bases, with 12 bases between them. This CDR3 has 14 residues. Germline V gene lookup returns CDR1 GTSNPN and CDR2 SVGIG (reference sequence). Combining the CDR3 with reference TRBV30 and TRBJ1-4 gives the whole variable domain SQTIHQWPATLVQPVGSPLSLECTVEGTSNPNLYWYRQAAGRGLQLLFYSVGIGQISSEVPQNLSASRPQDRQFILSSKKLLLSDSGFYLCAWSIQEFNEKLFFGSGTQLSVL.